What follows are 5 T cell receptor beta chains derived from one specimen sequenced in a study of cytotoxic CD8 clonotypes in ibrutinib-treated CLL. TCRdb keeps only in-frame clones here, not all; method: immunoSEQ multiplex PCR. The repertoire has 150,000 to 200,000 clones, approximately 90% of them found once; the top ten carry over 2.5%. Sequencing was performed on PBMCs, taken at disease progression, from a patient treated with ibrutinib. The source of these receptors is a human donor with chronic lymphocytic leukemia.

This chain links TRBV19 with TRBJ2-7; the match to TRBD1 covers 8 bases. This CDR3 contains 14 residues. V was clipped by 7 bases and J by 3 bases; unmatched bases: 8. The germline CDR1 and CDR2 sequences are LNHDA and SQIVND (reference sequence). The CDR3 is CASKETGAHYEQYF. Here the CDR3 DNA reads TGTGCCAGTAAGGAGACAGGGGCCCACTACGAGCAGTACTTC. Filled out from reference TRBV19 and TRBJ2-7, the complete variable domain reads DGGITQSPKYLFRKEGQNVTLSCEQNLNHDAMYWYRQDPGQGLRLIYYSQIVNDFQKGDIAEGYSVSREKKESFPLTVTSAQKNPTAFYLCASKETGAHYEQYFGPGTRLTVT.

The chain employs TRBV28 and TRBJ2-2, with 9 bases that match TRBD1. Germline-derived CDR1 and CDR2 are MDHEN and SYDVKM. The junction had 15 bases not matched to a gene; V was cut back by 6 bases and J by 4 bases. This CDR3 has 18 amino acids. In nucleotides, the CDR3 is TGTGCCAGCAGCCCCACACCCGGGACAGGGTTTCCCACCGGGGAGCTGTTTTTT. Its translation: CASSPTPGTGFPTGELFF.

This rearrangement joins TRBV14 to TRBJ1-2, with 7 nucleotides matching TRBD1. Germline CDR1 and CDR2: SGHDN and FVKESK. The junction had 3 bases not matched to a gene; V was cut back by 3 bases and J by 2 bases. The CDR3 is 14 residues long. DNA for the CDR3: TGTGCCAGCAGCCAGGAGACAGGGAACTATGGCTACACCTTC. Translation gives CASSQETGNYGYTF. Filled out from reference TRBV14 and TRBJ1-2, the complete variable domain reads EAGVTQFPSHSVIEKGQTVTLRCDPISGHDNLYWYRRVMGKEIKFLLHFVKESKQDESGMPNNRFLAERTGGTYSTLKVQPAELEDSGVYFCASSQETGNYGYTFGSGTRLTVV.

The chain combines TRBV14 with TRBJ1-1; D uncertain. Trimming left V 1 base short and J 9 bases short, with 15 bases between. This CDR3 is 14 amino acids long. Germline CDR1 SGHDN, CDR2 FVKESK. The DNA of the CDR3 is TGTGCCAGCAGCCAAGTGGACCAGGTACTACAAGCTTTCTTT. It specifies CASSQVDQVLQAFF.

The rearrangement uses TRBV4-1 and TRBJ2-2; TRBD2 is a possible D gene (6 bases). The CDR3 has 16 residues. The germline V gene has CDR1 MGHRA and CDR2 YSYEKL. Trimming cost V 4 bases and J 2 bases, with 14 bases left between them. CDR3 in amino acids: CASSPAWGVNTGELFF. CDR3 DNA: TGCGCCAGCAGCCCCGCCTGGGGGGTCAACACCGGGGAGCTGTTTTTT.